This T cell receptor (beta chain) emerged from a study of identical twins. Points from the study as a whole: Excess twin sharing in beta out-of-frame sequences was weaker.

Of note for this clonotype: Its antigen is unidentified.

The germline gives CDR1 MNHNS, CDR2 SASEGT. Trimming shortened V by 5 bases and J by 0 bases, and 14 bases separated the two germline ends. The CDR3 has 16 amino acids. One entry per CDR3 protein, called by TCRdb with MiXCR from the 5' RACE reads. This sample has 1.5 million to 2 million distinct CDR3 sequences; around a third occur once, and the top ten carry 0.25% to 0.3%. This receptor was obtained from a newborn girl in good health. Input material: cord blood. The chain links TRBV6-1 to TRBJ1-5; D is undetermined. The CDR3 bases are TGTGCCAGCAGTTTAGCCATCGATCATAGCAATCAGCCCCAGCATTTT. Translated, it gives CASSLAIDHSNQPQHF.